This is a list of T cell receptor beta chains from one sample in a study of blood T cell repertoires in COVID-19. Sequencing was performed with immunoSEQ multiplex PCR; in TCRdb, only in-frame clones are kept and a portion is missing. The sample has about 270,000 clones, 91% seen once. The source material was PBMCs or T cells enriched from blood (not recorded which). Receptors originate from a man aged 35-49 years who had been exposed to COVID-19. CDR3s include the opening cysteine and the closing phenylalanine or tryptophan. The D gene is left open where the match is weak. The size field is filled for only some rows; it gives once, few, many or a size class.

cdr3_nt cdr3_aa j_call d_call v_call clone_size
TGTGCCAGCAGCGTTACAGGGCGCAGCGGGGAGCTGTTTTTT CASSVTGRSGELFF TRBJ2-2 . TRBV9 .
TGTGCCAGCAGGAGTGGGCAGTTGAACACCGGGGAGCTGTTTTTT CASRSGQLNTGELFF TRBJ2-2 . TRBV6-5 .
TGTGCCAGTAGTATACCAGGGTTTGACACTGAAGCTTTCTTT CASSIPGFDTEAFF TRBJ1-1 . TRBV19 .
TGTGCCAGCAGCTTGGACGAGGGGGCGCGTGAAAAACTGTTTTTT CASSLDEGAREKLFF TRBJ1-4 TRBD1 TRBV5-4 .
TGCGCCAGCAGCCAAGTTCGCAGTTCTAATGAAAAACTGTTTTTT CASSQVRSSNEKLFF TRBJ1-4 . TRBV4-3 .
TGTGCCACCAGCAGAGATCAGGGCTCGAATTCACCCCTCCACTTT CATSRDQGSNSPLHF TRBJ1-6 . TRBV15 .
TGTGCCAGCAGCTTCGGTAGCGGGAGACCAACCGATGAGCAGTTCTTC CASSFGSGRPTDEQFF TRBJ2-1 TRBD2 TRBV13 few
TGCGCCAGCAGCTCCGGCGGGGACGAGCAGTACTTC CASSSGGDEQYF TRBJ2-7 . TRBV5-1 .
TGTGCCAGCAGCTATACAAGCTCCTATAATTCACCCCTCCACTTT CASSYTSSYNSPLHF TRBJ1-6 . TRBV7-3 .
TGTGCCAGCAGCCAAGCGGGGGACGGCCAAGAGACCCAGTACTTC CASSQAGDGQETQYF TRBJ2-5 . TRBV14 .
TGTGCCTGGAAGTATGGCAGGGGGAATACGCAGTATTTT CAWKYGRGNTQYF TRBJ2-3 TRBD1 TRBV30 .
TGTGCCAGCAGCGCCACAGGGTCTAACTATGGCTACACCTTC CASSATGSNYGYTF TRBJ1-2 . TRBV6-4 .
TGTGCCAGCAGATCTAGCGGGAGGGCCTATGAGCAGTTCTTC CASRSSGRAYEQFF TRBJ2-1 TRBD2 TRBV11-2 .
TGTGCCAGCAGCTTAAACCCGACAGGGCTCACTGAAGCTTTCTTT CASSLNPTGLTEAFF TRBJ1-1 TRBD1 TRBV5-4 .
TGTGCCAGCAGCGAACCACCGGGACTAAACACAGATACGCAGTATTTT CASSEPPGLNTDTQYF TRBJ2-3 TRBD2 TRBV7-2 .
TGTGCCAGTAGCACTGGACTAGTTGGCGGGGAGCTGTTTTTT CASSTGLVGGELFF TRBJ2-2 TRBD2 TRBV19 .
TGTGCCAGCAGTGAACTGATAACAAAAATTTTT CASSELITKIF TRBJ1-4 . TRBV2 .
TGTGCCAGCAGCTTCCCGAGGACTAGCGGGAGAAACCAAGAGACCCAGTACTTC CASSFPRTSGRNQETQYF TRBJ2-5 TRBD2 TRBV7-2 .
TGTGCCAGTAGTATGGCCCCGGGAAAAAGCACTGAAGCTTTCTTT CASSMAPGKSTEAFF TRBJ1-1 . TRBV19 .
TGTGCCAGTAGTCCGGGGCGCGGACTAGCGGGAGCTGAGACCCAGTACTTC CASSPGRGLAGAETQYF TRBJ2-5 TRBD2 TRBV19 .
TGTGCCAGCAGCCTGGGGCTAGCGGGAGGGGACTCCGGGGAGCTGTTTTTT CASSLGLAGGDSGELFF TRBJ2-2 TRBD2 TRBV27 .
TGTGCCAGCAGCTCATCCCGGGACAGGGTGAACGAGCAGTACTTC CASSSSRDRVNEQYF TRBJ2-7 TRBD1 TRBV7-8 .
TGTGCCAGCAGTTACGGACAGCCGGGAACTCAGCCCCAGCATTTT CASSYGQPGTQPQHF TRBJ1-5 . TRBV5-5 .
TGCGCCAGCGCCTGGACTAGTAACAATGAGCAGTTCTTC CASAWTSNNEQFF TRBJ2-1 TRBD2 TRBV5-1 .
TGCGCCAGCAGCCCATTAACGCCAGCTAACTATGGCTACACCTTC CASSPLTPANYGYTF TRBJ1-2 . TRBV5-1 .
TGTGCCTGGAGCGAGACCGGGACAGGGGGTGAAAAACTGTTTTTT CAWSETGTGGEKLFF TRBJ1-4 TRBD1 TRBV30 .
TGTGCCAGCAGCTCTGCCGGGACTAGCGGGTGGGAGCTGTTTTTT CASSSAGTSGWELFF TRBJ2-2 TRBD2 TRBV5-6 .
TGCGCCAGCAGCCAAATTGGGACAGGGGGTGGCTACGAGCAGTACTTC CASSQIGTGGGYEQYF TRBJ2-7 TRBD1 TRBV4-1 .
TGCGCCAGCAGCTCTCAACTAGCGGGAGGTTGGGTCGAGCAGTACTTC CASSSQLAGGWVEQYF TRBJ2-7 TRBD2 TRBV5-1 .
TGTGCCAGCAGCGACAGTCCTAACTATGGCTACACCTTC CASSDSPNYGYTF TRBJ1-2 . TRBV27 .
TGCGCCAGCAGCCCCACCTCTAGCGGGAGGGGAAACACCGGGGAGCTGTTTTTT CASSPTSSGRGNTGELFF TRBJ2-2 TRBD2 TRBV5-1 .
TGTGCCAGTAGTATAGCACTCTACAATGAGCAGTTCTTC CASSIALYNEQFF TRBJ2-1 . TRBV19 .
TGTGCCAGCAGCTCTGGTGGGGAGGGGGCAACTAATGAAAAACTGTTTTTT CASSSGGEGATNEKLFF TRBJ1-4 . TRBV7-9 once
TGTGCCAGCAGCTTGGCAGGGGCCGGGACCTACAATGAGCAGTTCTTC CASSLAGAGTYNEQFF TRBJ2-1 . TRBV5-6 .
TGTGCCAGCAGCCCCGGGACTAGCGTTGGCACCGGGGAGCTGTTTTTT CASSPGTSVGTGELFF TRBJ2-2 TRBD2 TRBV5-4 once
TGTGCCAGCAGCTTGCTAATTGGGACAGGCCACTATGGCTACACCTTC CASSLLIGTGHYGYTF TRBJ1-2 TRBD1 TRBV5-6 .
TGCAGTGCTAGTCACCGGGAGTGGAACGAGCAGTACTTC CSASHREWNEQYF TRBJ2-7 . TRBV20-1 .
TGTGCCAGCAGCTTAGGACTAGCGGGTGGGTCCTACAATGAGCAGTTCTTC CASSLGLAGGSYNEQFF TRBJ2-1 TRBD2 TRBV11-3 .
TGTGCCAGCAGCGTAGCTACGGCGGGATACACAGATACGCAGTATTTT CASSVATAGYTDTQYF TRBJ2-3 . TRBV9 .
TGTGCCAGCAGCCCCGGGACTAGCGATAATGAGCAGTTCTTC CASSPGTSDNEQFF TRBJ2-1 TRBD2 TRBV6-5 .
TGTGCCAGCTCACCTCGACTGTCGGAAAAACTGTTTTTT CASSPRLSEKLFF TRBJ1-4 . TRBV18 .
TGTGCCAGCAGCCCAGGGTGGAGGGAGACACTTTCGAACACCGGGGAGCTGTTTTTT CASSPGWRETLSNTGELFF TRBJ2-2 . TRBV7-2 .
TGCAGCGCCTCTGACAGGGGCAATCAGCCCCAGCATTTT CSASDRGNQPQHF TRBJ1-5 TRBD1 TRBV29-1 .
TGTGCCAGCAGCTTATTCCGGGACAGGGGATGGGAGACCCAGTACTTC CASSLFRDRGWETQYF TRBJ2-5 TRBD1 TRBV7-6 .
TGTGCCAGCAGTGAATTTGCGTGGCAGGAAAATTCACCCCTCCACTTT CASSEFAWQENSPLHF TRBJ1-6 . TRBV6-1 .
TGCGCCAGCAGCCCGGCAGGGTCTGGAAACACCATATATTTT CASSPAGSGNTIYF TRBJ1-3 . TRBV5-1 .
TGTGCCACCGCCCGGGACACAGATACGCAGTATTTT CATARDTDTQYF TRBJ2-3 . TRBV15 .
TGCAGCGTCTCCCCACAGACAACTAATGAAAAACTGTTTTTT CSVSPQTTNEKLFF TRBJ1-4 . TRBV29-1 many
TGTGCCAGCAGCTTTTCAGAGGGAAGCTATGGCTACACCTTC CASSFSEGSYGYTF TRBJ1-2 . TRBV5-4 .
TGTGCCAGCAGCCTACCCATCCGGGAAAAACTGTTTTTT CASSLPIREKLFF TRBJ1-4 . TRBV12-3/TRBV12-4 .
TGTGCCAGCATCCCGGGGGCAGGGGGCAACTATGGCTACACCTTC CASIPGAGGNYGYTF TRBJ1-2 TRBD1 TRBV6-5 .
TGTGCCAGCAGCCAAGATCAGCGGAGCGGGAGGACCAGGCTCTACAATGAGCAGTTCTTC CASSQDQRSGRTRLYNEQFF TRBJ2-1 TRBD2 TRBV4-2 .
TGTGCTAGCGGCCCAGGGACAGGGAGGTTTGAGACCCAGTACTTC CASGPGTGRFETQYF TRBJ2-5 TRBD1 TRBV7-7 .
TGCAGTGCTAGTTCGACAGGGATAGGCGAGCAGTACTTC CSASSTGIGEQYF TRBJ2-7 TRBD1 TRBV20-1 .
TGTGCCAGCAGCAGCTTTACAGGGGTAGGGGACACCATATATTTT CASSSFTGVGDTIYF TRBJ1-3 TRBD1 TRBV7-9 .
TGTGCCAGCAGCGCCACCGGGACAGGGAGTTCACCCCTCCACTTT CASSATGTGSSPLHF TRBJ1-6 TRBD1 TRBV9 .
TGCAGCGTTGACTCCAGGGGGGCTGAAGCTTTCTTT CSVDSRGAEAFF TRBJ1-1 TRBD1 TRBV29-1 once
TGTGCCAGCAGCTTAGCAGGGGGCTATGGCTACACCTTC CASSLAGGYGYTF TRBJ1-2 TRBD1 TRBV5-6 .
TGTGCCAGCAGCCCCTCGCTGTCGAGGGCAGAGACCCAGTACTTC CASSPSLSRAETQYF TRBJ2-5 . TRBV7-6 .